What follows is one T cell receptor beta chain and its context. Profiled with immunoSEQ multiplex PCR; TCRdb holds only in-frame clones, not every one. The table lists more than 80,000 clones, about 86% of them singletons. This sample is drawn from a study of blood T cell repertoires in COVID-19. Germline V gene lookup returns CDR1 WSHSY and CDR2 SAAADI. The trim removed 7 bases at V and 1 base at J, leaving 9 bases unmatched. This CDR3 is built from 15 residues. The sequence derives from a man older than 75 with acute or convalescent COVID-19. Input material: peripheral blood. V and J are TRBV10-2 and TRBJ1-1, with 7 nucleotides matching TRBD1. The CDR3 region is CASIKTGMGNTEAFF. The CDR3 DNA follows: TGCGCCAGCATTAAGACAGGGATGGGGAACACTGAAGCTTTCTTT.